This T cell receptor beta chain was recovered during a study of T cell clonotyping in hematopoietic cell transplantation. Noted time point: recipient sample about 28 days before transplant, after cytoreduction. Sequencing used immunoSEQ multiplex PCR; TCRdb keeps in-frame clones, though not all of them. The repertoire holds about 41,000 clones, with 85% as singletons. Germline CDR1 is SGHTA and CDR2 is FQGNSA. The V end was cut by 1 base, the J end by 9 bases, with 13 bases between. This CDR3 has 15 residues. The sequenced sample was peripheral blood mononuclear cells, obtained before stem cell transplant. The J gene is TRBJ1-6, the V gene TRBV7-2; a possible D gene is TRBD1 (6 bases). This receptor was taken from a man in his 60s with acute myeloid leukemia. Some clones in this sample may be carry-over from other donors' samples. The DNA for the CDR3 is TGTGCCAGCAGCTTAGACCAGGGGCATAGTTCACCCCTCCACTTT. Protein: CASSLDQGHSSPLHF.